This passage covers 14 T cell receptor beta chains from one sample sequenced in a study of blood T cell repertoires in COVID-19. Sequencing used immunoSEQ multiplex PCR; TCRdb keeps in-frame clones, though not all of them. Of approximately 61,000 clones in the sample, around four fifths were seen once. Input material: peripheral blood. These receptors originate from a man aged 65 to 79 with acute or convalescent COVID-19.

CDR3 sequence (DNA): TGTGCCAGCAGCCCGAGGACTAGCGGGGGGGTTCCGGGTAATGAGCAGTTCTTC. Its protein is CASSPRTSGGVPGNEQFF. The chain couples TRBV13 to TRBJ2-1; 15 bases match TRBD2. The CDR3 is made up of 18 amino acids. J lost 7 bases, V lost 5 bases, and 12 bases had no gene match. CDR1 is PRHDT and CDR2 is FYEKMQ in the germline V gene (reference sequence).

In DNA, the CDR3 is TGCGCCAGCAACTCCGGGGAGATGGAGGATGGCTACACCTTC. Translated: CASNSGEMEDGYTF. The V call is TRBV5-1, the J call TRBJ1-2, with D hard to call. This CDR3 region has 14 residues. Per the germline V gene, CDR1 is SGHRS and CDR2 is YFSETQ. The V and J ends lost 6 bases and 6 bases respectively, with 18 bases between them.

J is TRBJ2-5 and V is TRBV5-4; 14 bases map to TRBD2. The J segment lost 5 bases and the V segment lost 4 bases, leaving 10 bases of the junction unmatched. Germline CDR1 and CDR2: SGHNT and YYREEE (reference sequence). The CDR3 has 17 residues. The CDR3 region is CASSTRTSGGFRETQYF. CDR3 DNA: TGTGCCAGCAGCACCAGGACTAGCGGGGGGTTCAGGGAGACCCAGTACTTC.

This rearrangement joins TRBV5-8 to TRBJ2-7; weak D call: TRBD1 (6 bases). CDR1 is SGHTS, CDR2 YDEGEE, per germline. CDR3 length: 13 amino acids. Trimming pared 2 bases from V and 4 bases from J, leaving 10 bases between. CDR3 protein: CASSLPGAYEQYF. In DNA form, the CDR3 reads TGTGCCAGCAGCTTACCAGGGGCTTACGAGCAGTACTTC.

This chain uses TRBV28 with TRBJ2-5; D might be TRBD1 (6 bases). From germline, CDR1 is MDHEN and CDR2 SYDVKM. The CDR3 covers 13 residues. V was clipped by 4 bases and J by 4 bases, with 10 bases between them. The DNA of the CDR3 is TGTGCCAGCAGTTCAATACAGGGAGAGACCCAGTACTTC. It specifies CASSSIQGETQYF.

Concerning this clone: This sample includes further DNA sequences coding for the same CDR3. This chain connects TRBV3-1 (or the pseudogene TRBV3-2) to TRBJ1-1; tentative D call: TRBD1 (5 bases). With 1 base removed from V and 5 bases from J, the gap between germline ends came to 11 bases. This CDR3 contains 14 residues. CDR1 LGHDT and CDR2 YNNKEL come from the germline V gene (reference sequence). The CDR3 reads CASSQGGFGTEAFF. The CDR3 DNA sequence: TGTGCCAGCAGCCAAGGGGGCTTTGGGACTGAAGCTTTCTTT.

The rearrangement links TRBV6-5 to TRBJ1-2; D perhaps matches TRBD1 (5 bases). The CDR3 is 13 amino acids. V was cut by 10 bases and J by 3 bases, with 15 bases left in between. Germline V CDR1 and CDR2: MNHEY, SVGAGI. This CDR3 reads CAINRWTDYGYTF. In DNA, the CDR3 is TGTGCCATCAACAGGTGGACGGACTATGGCTACACCTTC.

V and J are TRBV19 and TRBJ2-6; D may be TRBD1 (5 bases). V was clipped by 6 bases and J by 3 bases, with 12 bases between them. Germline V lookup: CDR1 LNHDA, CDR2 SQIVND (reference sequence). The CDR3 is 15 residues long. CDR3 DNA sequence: TGTGCCAGTAGCCGTGACAGAAGTGGGGCCAACGTCCTGACTTTC. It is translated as CASSRDRSGANVLTF.

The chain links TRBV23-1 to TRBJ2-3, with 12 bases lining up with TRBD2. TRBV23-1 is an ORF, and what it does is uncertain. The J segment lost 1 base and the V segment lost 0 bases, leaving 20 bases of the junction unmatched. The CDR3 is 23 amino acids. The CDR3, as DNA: TGCGCCAGCAGTCAATCCCTTCGACTAGCGGGGGCGAAAACCCTCCCGGGCACAGATACGCAGTATTTT. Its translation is CASSQSLRLAGAKTLPGTDTQYF.

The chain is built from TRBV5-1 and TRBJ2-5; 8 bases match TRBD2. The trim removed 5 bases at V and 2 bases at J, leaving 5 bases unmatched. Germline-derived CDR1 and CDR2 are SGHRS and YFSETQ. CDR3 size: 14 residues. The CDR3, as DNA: TGCGCCAGCAGTCCCGGCGGGGGGCAAGAGACCCAGTACTTC. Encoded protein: CASSPGGGQETQYF. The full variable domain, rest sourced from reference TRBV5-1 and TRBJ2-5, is KAGVTQTPRYLIKTRGQQVTLSCSPISGHRSVSWYQQTPGQGLQFLFEYFSETQRNKGNFPGRFSGRQFSNSRSEMNVSTLELGDSALYLCASSPGGGQETQYFGPGTRLLVL.

This CDR3 is CASGLNTEAFF. The CDR3 DNA reads as TGTGCTAGTGGCCTTAACACTGAAGCTTTCTTT. The chain combines TRBV12-5 with TRBJ1-1; no clear D. V was clipped by 6 bases and J by 2 bases, with 4 bases between them. Looked up from germline, CDR1 is LGHNT and CDR2 is FRNRAP. CDR3 size: 11 residues.

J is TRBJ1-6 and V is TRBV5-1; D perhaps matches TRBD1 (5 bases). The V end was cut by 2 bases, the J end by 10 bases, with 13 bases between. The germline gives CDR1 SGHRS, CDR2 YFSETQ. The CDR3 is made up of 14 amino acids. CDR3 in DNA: TGCGCCAGCAGCTTTGGCAGGGTGGAATCACCCCTCCACTTT. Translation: CASSFGRVESPLHF.

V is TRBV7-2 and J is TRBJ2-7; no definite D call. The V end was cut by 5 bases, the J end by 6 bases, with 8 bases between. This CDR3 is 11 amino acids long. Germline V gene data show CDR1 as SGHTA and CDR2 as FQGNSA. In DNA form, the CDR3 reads TGTGCCAGCAGCCCTCTGAGCGAGCAGTACTTC. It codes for CASSPLSEQYF.

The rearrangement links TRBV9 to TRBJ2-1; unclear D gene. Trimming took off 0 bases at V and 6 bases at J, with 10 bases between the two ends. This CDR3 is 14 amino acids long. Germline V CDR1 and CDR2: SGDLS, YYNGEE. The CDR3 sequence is CASSVDPSGNEQFF. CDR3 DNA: TGTGCCAGCAGCGTAGACCCGTCCGGCAATGAGCAGTTCTTC.